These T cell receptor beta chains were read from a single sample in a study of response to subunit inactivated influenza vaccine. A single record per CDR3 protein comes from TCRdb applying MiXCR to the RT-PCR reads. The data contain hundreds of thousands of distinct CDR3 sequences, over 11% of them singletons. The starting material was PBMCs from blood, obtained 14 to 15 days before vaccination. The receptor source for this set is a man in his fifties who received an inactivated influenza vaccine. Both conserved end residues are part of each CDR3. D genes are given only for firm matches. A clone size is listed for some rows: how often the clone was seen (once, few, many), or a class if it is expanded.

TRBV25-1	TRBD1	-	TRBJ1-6	CASSAGQHNSPLHF	TGTGCCAGCAGTGCGGGACAGCATAATTCACCCCTCCACTTT
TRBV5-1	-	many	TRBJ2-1	CASSSQGTYNEQFF	TGCGCCAGCAGCTCTCAGGGGACATACAATGAGCAGTTCTTC
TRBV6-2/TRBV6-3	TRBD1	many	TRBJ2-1	CASSALPPRGRKNNEQFF	TGTGCCAGCAGTGCCCTTCCCCCCAGGGGGCGCAAAAATAATGAGCAGTTCTTC
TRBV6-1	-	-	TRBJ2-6	CASSQPKEPGANVLTF	TGTGCCAGCAGCCAACCTAAAGAGCCTGGGGCCAACGTCCTGACTTTC
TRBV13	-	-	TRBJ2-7	CASSYRGGPMREQYF	TGTGCCAGCAGCTATAGGGGGGGCCCGATGAGGGAGCAGTACTTC
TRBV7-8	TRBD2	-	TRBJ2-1	CASSSIRTSGRYSYNEQFF	TGTGCCAGCAGCTCTATTCGGACTAGCGGGAGGTACTCCTACAATGAGCAGTTCTTC
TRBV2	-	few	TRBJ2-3	CASRRTETADTQYF	TGTGCCAGCCGCAGGACAGAGACCGCAGATACGCAGTATTTT
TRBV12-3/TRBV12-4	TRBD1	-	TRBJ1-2	CASSRSNRDRRYGYTF	TGTGCCAGCAGCAGGAGCAACCGGGACAGACGCTATGGCTACACCTTC
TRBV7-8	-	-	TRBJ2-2	CASSRGRLLGPTGELFF	TGTGCCAGCAGCCGTGGAAGGCTCCTAGGGCCCACCGGGGAGCTGTTTTTT
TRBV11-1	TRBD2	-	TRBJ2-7	CASSLARGLAGVAIYEQYF	TGTGCCAGCAGCTTAGCGCGGGGACTAGCGGGGGTCGCGATCTACGAGCAGTACTTC
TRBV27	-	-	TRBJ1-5	CASNRDGYSNQPQHF	TGTGCCAGCAACCGTGACGGGTATAGCAATCAGCCCCAGCATTTT
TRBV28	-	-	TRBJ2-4	CASSHYRAVAKNIQYF	TGTGCCAGCAGTCACTACAGAGCCGTAGCCAAAAACATTCAGTACTTC
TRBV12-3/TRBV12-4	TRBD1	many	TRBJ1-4	CASTLGGQGSEKLFF	TGTGCCAGCACCCTAGGGGGACAGGGTAGTGAAAAACTGTTTTTT
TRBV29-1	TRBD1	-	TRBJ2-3	CSVKRQGGTDTQYF	TGCAGCGTTAAGCGACAGGGAGGCACAGATACGCAGTATTTT
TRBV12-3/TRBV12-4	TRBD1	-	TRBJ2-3	CASSLALTGEDTQYF	TGTGCCAGCAGTTTAGCGCTGACAGGGGAAGATACGCAGTATTTT
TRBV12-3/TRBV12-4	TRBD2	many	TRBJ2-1	CASRDKRGAPYNEQFF	TGTGCCAGCAGGGACAAGCGGGGGGCCCCGTACAATGAGCAGTTCTTC
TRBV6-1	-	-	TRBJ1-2	CASSLTLQGNYGYTF	TGTGCCAGCAGCCTCACGCTACAGGGCAACTATGGCTACACCTTC
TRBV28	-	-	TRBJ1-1	CASGVPGGTEAFF	TGTGCCAGCGGAGTTCCAGGAGGAACTGAAGCTTTCTTT
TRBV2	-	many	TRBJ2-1	CACLLQVGNEQFF	TGTGCCTGTCTCCTACAGGTTGGGAATGAGCAGTTCTTC
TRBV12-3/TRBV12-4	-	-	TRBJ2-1	CASRPAAMPYNEQFF	TGTGCCAGCAGACCTGCCGCCATGCCCTACAATGAGCAGTTCTTC